The rows below give T cell receptor beta chains drawn from one sample of a study of blood T cell repertoires in COVID-19. Sequencing used immunoSEQ multiplex PCR; TCRdb keeps in-frame clones, though not all of them. The table has 140,000 to 150,000 clones, approximately 91% seen once; the top ten hold about 2.1%. Sequenced input: peripheral blood. The source is a human donor in a cohort sampled during active COVID-19. Both conserved end residues are part of each CDR3. The D gene is left open where the match is weak. Only part of the rows carry a size: once, few, many, or a class if the clone is expanded.

D gene: TRBD1; J gene: TRBJ1-5; CDR3 length: 20; clone size: .; V gene: TRBV7-2; CDR3 DNA: TGTGCCAGCAGCTTAGCGACACCGGGACAGACCTTCAATAGCAATCAGCCCCAGCATTTT; CDR3 protein: CASSLATPGQTFNSNQPQHF
D gene: TRBD1; J gene: TRBJ2-5; CDR3 length: 15; clone size: .; V gene: TRBV9; CDR3 DNA: TGTGCCAGCAGCCCACCCGGGACAGGGGGGGAGACCCAGTACTTC; CDR3 protein: CASSPPGTGGETQYF
D gene: TRBD1; J gene: TRBJ1-2; CDR3 length: 15; clone size: .; V gene: TRBV4-1; CDR3 DNA: TGCGCCAGCAGCCAGCGGGACAGTTCCTACGATGGCTACACCTTC; CDR3 protein: CASSQRDSSYDGYTF
D gene: .; J gene: TRBJ1-3; CDR3 length: 17; clone size: .; V gene: TRBV5-6; CDR3 DNA: TGTGCCAGCAGCTTGGGGGCGGCAGGGTACTCTGGAAACACCATATATTTT; CDR3 protein: CASSLGAAGYSGNTIYF
D gene: TRBD1; J gene: TRBJ1-2; CDR3 length: 18; clone size: once; V gene: TRBV15; CDR3 DNA: TGTGCCACCAGCAGAGATAGGTGGGAGGACAGGGGATCCTATGGCTACACCTTC; CDR3 protein: CATSRDRWEDRGSYGYTF
D gene: TRBD2; J gene: TRBJ2-1; CDR3 length: 14; clone size: .; V gene: TRBV29-1; CDR3 DNA: TGCAGCGTTGGTTCGGGAGGGCAATACAATGAGCAGTTCTTC; CDR3 protein: CSVGSGGQYNEQFF
D gene: TRBD1; J gene: TRBJ2-7; CDR3 length: 20; clone size: .; V gene: TRBV14; CDR3 DNA: TGTGCCAGCAGCCAAGATGAGAGGACAGGGGGCCGCCGTGGGTCCTACGAGCAGTACTTC; CDR3 protein: CASSQDERTGGRRGSYEQYF
D gene: .; J gene: TRBJ1-6; CDR3 length: 16; clone size: .; V gene: TRBV7-2; CDR3 DNA: TGTGCCAGCAGCCCCAATGGGGCCCTCTATAATTCACCCCTCCACTTT; CDR3 protein: CASSPNGALYNSPLHF
D gene: .; J gene: TRBJ1-1; CDR3 length: 15; clone size: .; V gene: TRBV18; CDR3 DNA: TGTGCCAGCTCACCACGGAGCCGCCCGGACACTGAAGCTTTCTTT; CDR3 protein: CASSPRSRPDTEAFF
D gene: TRBD2; J gene: TRBJ2-1; CDR3 length: 11; clone size: few; V gene: TRBV6-2/TRBV6-3; CDR3 DNA: TGTGCCAGCAGTCTCGGGGGGGAGCAGTTCTTC; CDR3 protein: CASSLGGEQFF
D gene: .; J gene: TRBJ2-3; CDR3 length: 15; clone size: .; V gene: TRBV19; CDR3 DNA: TGTGCCAGTACCCCTGACAGCCTCAGCACAGATACGCAGTATTTT; CDR3 protein: CASTPDSLSTDTQYF
D gene: TRBD2; J gene: TRBJ2-1; CDR3 length: 17; clone size: .; V gene: TRBV2; CDR3 DNA: TGTGCCAGCAGTGAAAAAAGCCTAGCGGGTACTTACAATGAGCAGTTCTTC; CDR3 protein: CASSEKSLAGTYNEQFF
D gene: TRBD2; J gene: TRBJ2-5; CDR3 length: 13; clone size: .; V gene: TRBV18; CDR3 DNA: TGTGCCAGCTCACCTGGGAGGGCAGAGACCCAGTACTTC; CDR3 protein: CASSPGRAETQYF
D gene: TRBD1; J gene: TRBJ1-6; CDR3 length: 16; clone size: .; V gene: TRBV4-3; CDR3 DNA: TGCGCCAGCAGCCAGGCCGGACAGGGTTCTGGTTCACCCCTCCACTTT; CDR3 protein: CASSQAGQGSGSPLHF
D gene: TRBD2; J gene: TRBJ2-7; CDR3 length: 14; clone size: .; V gene: TRBV10-3; CDR3 DNA: TGTGCCATCTCGACTAGCGGGAGTCTCTACGAGCAGTACTTC; CDR3 protein: CAISTSGSLYEQYF
D gene: .; J gene: TRBJ2-7; CDR3 length: 14; clone size: .; V gene: TRBV4-1; CDR3 DNA: TGCGCCAGCAGCCAAGCGACTAGTATTTGGGAGCAGTACTTC; CDR3 protein: CASSQATSIWEQYF
D gene: .; J gene: TRBJ2-3; CDR3 length: 14; clone size: .; V gene: TRBV15; CDR3 DNA: TGTGCCACCAGCAGAAAGCCCCAGGTGGATACGCAGTATTTT; CDR3 protein: CATSRKPQVDTQYF
D gene: TRBD1; J gene: TRBJ2-7; CDR3 length: 15; clone size: once; V gene: TRBV5-1; CDR3 DNA: TGCGCCAGCAGTGAACGGACAGGGGAGTCTTCGAAGCAGTACTTC; CDR3 protein: CASSERTGESSKQYF
D gene: .; J gene: TRBJ1-4; CDR3 length: 14; clone size: once; V gene: TRBV19; CDR3 DNA: TGTGCCAGTAGTATAGTGGCAGGGGAAGGAAAACTGTTTTTT; CDR3 protein: CASSIVAGEGKLFF
D gene: .; J gene: TRBJ2-7; CDR3 length: 15; clone size: .; V gene: TRBV28; CDR3 DNA: TGTGCCAGCAGTCCGAATTACTATTTTGGGTACGAGCAGTACTTC; CDR3 protein: CASSPNYYFGYEQYF